This TCR beta chain is drawn from a study of Tregs in tolerant kidney transplant recipients (dated by TCRdb to the late 2010s). About the study as a whole: TCRbeta sequencing was used in the study to identify donor-specific regulatory T cells before combined kidney and bone marrow transplantation, and the identified cells were then tracked after transplant. In a few healthy controls, several methods of expanding Tregs specific for an allogeneic donor were compared by TCRbeta repertoire sequencing. Broad study findings and their caveats: Expanding Tregs with activated donor B cells appeared to identify the most biologically relevant and donor-specific TCRbeta repertoire. Biological reproducibility was not examined directly, but technical replication error appeared to be minimal. The study was limited by small patient numbers, and the findings need validation in larger populations and under other immunosuppression protocols.

For TCRbeta CDR3 sequencing, genomic DNA from the sorted cells was extracted using the QIAGEN DNeasy Blood and Tissue Kit. High-throughput TCRbeta CDR3 sequencing was carried out commercially through immunoSEQ, with PCR amplification with bias correction and internal controls included. In the source study's methods: A unique productive TCRbeta sequence was defined by the CDR3 nucleotide sequence when primers matched, and otherwise by the CDR3 amino acid sequence together with the Vbeta and Jbeta genes. To correct sorting error, sequences shared between sorted populations at a frequency ratio of 2:1 or less were removed; the rest were assigned to the higher population. Donor-reactive sequences were defined as at least 5-fold expanded in CFSE-low cells versus unstimulated cells, with frequency of at least 0.01% in CFSE-low cells. Jensen-Shannon divergence calculated on the top 100 TCRbeta sequences ranked by frequency was used to measure repertoire divergence. For any sample with multiple sequencing runs, sorting error was corrected in each run separately before the runs were pooled. TCRdb took over this immuneACCESS table, retaining in-frame rearrangements with V and J assigned. Such tables are incomplete; in checked studies, under half of the missing clones stem from an unresolved V gene, and the remainder is unexplained. That table supplies the V and J calls and clone size; D and trimming were determined from the DNA. The sample table shows around 230,000 clones, and 80% to 85% are seen once. The ten largest clonotypes hold about 0.64% of the sample.

Worth noting for this clone: This clone's antigen is unknown. Qualities for individual bases were not recorded, and no much larger clone is one base off.

The CDR3 runs 17 amino acids, cysteine and phenylalanine included. Only the CDR3 DNA stays, 51 bases, in frame from base 1. Trimming at the junction amounts to 4 bases on V and 4 bases on J, and the germline ends lie 24 bases apart. From the germline V gene, CDR1 is SGHRS and CDR2 is YFSETQ. Thawed PBMCs were FACS-sorted into unstimulated Tregs (CD4+CD25+CD127-), CD4+ non-Tregs (CD4+CD25-), CD4 cells and CD8 cells. Healthy control blood came either as purchased buffy coats or from healthy volunteers. Healthy control blood was processed to PBMCs by Ficoll density gradient and cryopreserved, and patient PBMCs were collected before and after transplant.

The chain uses TRBV5-1 and TRBJ2-7; TRBD2 is a weak D gene call, 6 bases matching. This receptor was taken from a human donor in good health. The sequenced sample was CD4+ T cells from blood. The nucleotide sequence is TGCGCCAGCAGCCCGGCGGGTCTAGGGCGGGGTGGTTACGAGCAGTACTTC. Translated, this is CASSPAGLGRGGYEQYF.